This paragraph reports one TCR beta chain. Antigen: not known. The source of the sample is a study of vaccination and CD4 T cells after COVID-19. Study as a whole: Convalescent donors: six male, four female; seven Caucasian, two Asian, one multiracial, two Hispanic. Overlapping spike peptides of SARS-CoV-2, HCoV-NL63, HCoV-OC43 and HCoV-229E stimulated the cells.

Study-wide findings and caveats: Looking at convalescent patients, 304 of their 307 vaccine-specific clones were spike mono-reactive.

With the Oncomine TCR Beta short-read assay, DNA from cultured CD4+ T cells was sequenced. From CD4+ T cells that had been cultured, genomic DNA was extracted. TCRdb fed the PCR reads into MiXCR, producing one record per CDR3 protein. The sample records some 14,000 distinct CDR3 sequences, roughly 71% being singletons. V was cut by 6 bases and J by 3 bases, with 11 bases left in between. Germline-derived CDR1 and CDR2 are LNHNV and YYDKDF (reference sequence). The CDR3 is made up of 14 amino acids. Noted treatment: approximately nine-day PBMC culture with coronavirus spike peptide pools or control peptides (ViraFEST assay).

The gene calls are TRBV15 and TRBJ2-2, with D perhaps TRBD1 (5 bases). Sequencing was carried out using CD4+ T cells from blood, cultured in vitro. This TCR came from a human donor who had recovered from COVID-19. CDR3 region: CATRAQGYTGELFF. The CDR3 coding sequence is TGTGCCACCAGGGCCCAGGGATACACCGGGGAGCTGTTTTTT.